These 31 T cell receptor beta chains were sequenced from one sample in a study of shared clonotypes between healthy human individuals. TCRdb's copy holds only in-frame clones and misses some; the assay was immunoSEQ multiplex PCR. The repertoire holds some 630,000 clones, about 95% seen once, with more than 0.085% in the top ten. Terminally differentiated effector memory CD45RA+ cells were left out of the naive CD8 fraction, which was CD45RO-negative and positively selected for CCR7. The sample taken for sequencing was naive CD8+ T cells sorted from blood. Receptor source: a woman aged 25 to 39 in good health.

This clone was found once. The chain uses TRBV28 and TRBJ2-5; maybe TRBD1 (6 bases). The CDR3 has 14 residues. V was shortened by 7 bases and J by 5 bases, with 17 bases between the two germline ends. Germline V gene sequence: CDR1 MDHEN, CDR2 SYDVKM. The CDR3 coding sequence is TGTGCCAGCACCCCCCTAGAGGGGGTGGAGACCCAGTACTTC. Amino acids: CASTPLEGVETQYF.

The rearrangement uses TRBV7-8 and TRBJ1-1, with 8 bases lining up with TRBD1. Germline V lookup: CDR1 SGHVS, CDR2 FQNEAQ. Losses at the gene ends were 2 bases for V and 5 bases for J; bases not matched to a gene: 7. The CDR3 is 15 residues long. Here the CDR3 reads CASSLTPTGGTEAFF. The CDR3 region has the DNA TGTGCCAGCAGCTTAACCCCTACAGGGGGGACTGAAGCTTTCTTT.

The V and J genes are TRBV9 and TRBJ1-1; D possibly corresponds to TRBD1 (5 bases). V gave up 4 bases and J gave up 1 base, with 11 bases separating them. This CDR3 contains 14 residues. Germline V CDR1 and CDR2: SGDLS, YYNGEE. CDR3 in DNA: TGTGCCAGCAGCCCCTGGGGGGAGAACACTGAAGCTTTCTTT. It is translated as CASSPWGENTEAFF.

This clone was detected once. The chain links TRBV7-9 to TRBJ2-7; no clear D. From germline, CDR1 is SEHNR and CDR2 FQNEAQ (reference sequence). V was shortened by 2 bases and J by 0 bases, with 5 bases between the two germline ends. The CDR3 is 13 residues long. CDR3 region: CASSLPNSYEQYF. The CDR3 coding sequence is TGTGCCAGCAGCTTACCCAACTCCTACGAGCAGTACTTC.

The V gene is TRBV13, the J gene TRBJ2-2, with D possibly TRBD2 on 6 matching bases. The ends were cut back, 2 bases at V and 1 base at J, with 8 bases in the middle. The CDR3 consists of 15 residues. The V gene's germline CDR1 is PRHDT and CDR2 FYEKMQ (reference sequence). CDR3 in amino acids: CASSLRGGNTGELFF. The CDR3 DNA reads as TGTGCCAGCAGCTTAAGGGGAGGGAACACCGGGGAGCTGTTTTTT. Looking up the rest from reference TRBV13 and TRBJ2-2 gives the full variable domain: AAGVIQSPRHLIKEKRETATLKCYPIPRHDTVYWYQQGPGQDPQFLISFYEKMQSDKGSIPDRFSAQQFSDYHSELNMSSLELGDSALYFCASSLRGGNTGELFFGEGSRLTVL.

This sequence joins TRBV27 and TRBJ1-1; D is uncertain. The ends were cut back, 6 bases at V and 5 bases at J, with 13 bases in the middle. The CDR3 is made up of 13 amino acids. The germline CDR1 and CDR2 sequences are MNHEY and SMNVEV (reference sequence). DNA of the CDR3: TGTGCCAGCAGGGCCTTGATTGGGACTGAAGCTTTCTTT. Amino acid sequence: CASRALIGTEAFF.

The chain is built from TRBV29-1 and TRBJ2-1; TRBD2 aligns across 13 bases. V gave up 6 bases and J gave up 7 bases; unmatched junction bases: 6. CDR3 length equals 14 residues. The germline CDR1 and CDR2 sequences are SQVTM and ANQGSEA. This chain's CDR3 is CSVRTSGSANEQFF. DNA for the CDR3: TGCAGCGTACGGACTAGCGGGAGTGCGAATGAGCAGTTCTTC.

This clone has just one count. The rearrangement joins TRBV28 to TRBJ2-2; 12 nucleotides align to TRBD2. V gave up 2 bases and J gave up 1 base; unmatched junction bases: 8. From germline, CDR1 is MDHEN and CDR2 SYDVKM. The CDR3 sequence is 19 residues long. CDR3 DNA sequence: TGTGCCAGCAGTTTAAGTCTAGCGGGAGGGGAACTGAACACCGGGGAGCTGTTTTTT. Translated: CASSLSLAGGELNTGELFF. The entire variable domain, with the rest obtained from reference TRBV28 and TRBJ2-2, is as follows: DVKVTQSSRYLVKRTGEKVFLECVQDMDHENMFWYRQDPGLGLRLIYFSYDVKMKEKGDIPEGYSVSREKKERFSLILESASTNQTSMYLCASSLSLAGGELNTGELFFGEGSRLTVL.

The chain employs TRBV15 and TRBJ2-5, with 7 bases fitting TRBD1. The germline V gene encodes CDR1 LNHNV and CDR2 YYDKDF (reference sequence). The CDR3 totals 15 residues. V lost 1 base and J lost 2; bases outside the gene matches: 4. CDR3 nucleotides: TGTGCCACCAGCAGAGTTACGGGACAGCAAGAGACCCAGTACTTC. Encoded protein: CATSRVTGQQETQYF. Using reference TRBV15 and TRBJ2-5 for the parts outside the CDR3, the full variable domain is DAMVIQNPRYQVTQFGKPVTLSCSQTLNHNVMYWYQQKSSQAPKLLFHYYDKDFNNEADTPDNFQSRRPNTSFCFLDIRSPGLGDTAMYLCATSRVTGQQETQYFGPGTRLLVL.

The CDR3 region is CASLGGPSYEQYF. The DNA for the CDR3 is TGTGCCTCGCTCGGGGGGCCCTCCTACGAGCAGTACTTC. The V call is TRBV27, the J call TRBJ2-7, with D possibly being TRBD2 (7 bases). Germline CDR1 MNHEY, CDR2 SMNVEV (reference sequence). The CDR3 loop spans 13 amino acids. The V gene lost 11 bases and the J gene lost 0 bases, with 14 bases spanning the gap.

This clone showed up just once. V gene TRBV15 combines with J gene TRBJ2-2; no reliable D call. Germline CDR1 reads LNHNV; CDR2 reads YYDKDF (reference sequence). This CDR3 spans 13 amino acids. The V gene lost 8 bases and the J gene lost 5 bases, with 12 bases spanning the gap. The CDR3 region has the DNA TGTGCCACCCCCAGACAAGGGACCGGGGAGCTGTTTTTT. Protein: CATPRQGTGELFF.

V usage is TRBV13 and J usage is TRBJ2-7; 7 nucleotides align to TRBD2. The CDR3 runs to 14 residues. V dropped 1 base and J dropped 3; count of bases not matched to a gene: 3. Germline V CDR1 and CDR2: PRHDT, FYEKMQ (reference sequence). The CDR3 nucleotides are TGTGCCAGCAGCTTAGCAGGACTAGACTACGAGCAGTACTTC. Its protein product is CASSLAGLDYEQYF. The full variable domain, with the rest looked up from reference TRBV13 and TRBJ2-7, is AAGVIQSPRHLIKEKRETATLKCYPIPRHDTVYWYQQGPGQDPQFLISFYEKMQSDKGSIPDRFSAQQFSDYHSELNMSSLELGDSALYFCASSLAGLDYEQYFGPGTRLTVT.

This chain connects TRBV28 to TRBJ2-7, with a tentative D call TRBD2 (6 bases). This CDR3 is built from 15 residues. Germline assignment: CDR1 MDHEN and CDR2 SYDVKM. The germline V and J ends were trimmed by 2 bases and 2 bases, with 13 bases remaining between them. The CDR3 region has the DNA TGTGCCAGCAGTTTAATCAGATCGGGGGCCTACGAGCAGTACTTC. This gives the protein CASSLIRSGAYEQYF. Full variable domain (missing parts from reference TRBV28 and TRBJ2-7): DVKVTQSSRYLVKRTGEKVFLECVQDMDHENMFWYRQDPGLGLRLIYFSYDVKMKEKGDIPEGYSVSREKKERFSLILESASTNQTSMYLCASSLIRSGAYEQYFGPGTRLTVT.

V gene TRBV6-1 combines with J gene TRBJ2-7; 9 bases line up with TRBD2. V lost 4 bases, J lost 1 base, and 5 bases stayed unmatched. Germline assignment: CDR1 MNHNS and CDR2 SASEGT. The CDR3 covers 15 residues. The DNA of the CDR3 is TGTGCCAGCAGTGCTTTGGCGGGAGGGTCCTACGAGCAGTACTTC. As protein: CASSALAGGSYEQYF.

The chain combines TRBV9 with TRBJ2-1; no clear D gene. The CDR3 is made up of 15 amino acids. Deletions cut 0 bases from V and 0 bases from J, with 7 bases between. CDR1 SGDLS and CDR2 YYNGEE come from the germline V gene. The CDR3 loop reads CASSVGSSSYNEQFF. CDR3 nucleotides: TGTGCCAGCAGCGTAGGGTCAAGCTCCTACAATGAGCAGTTCTTC.

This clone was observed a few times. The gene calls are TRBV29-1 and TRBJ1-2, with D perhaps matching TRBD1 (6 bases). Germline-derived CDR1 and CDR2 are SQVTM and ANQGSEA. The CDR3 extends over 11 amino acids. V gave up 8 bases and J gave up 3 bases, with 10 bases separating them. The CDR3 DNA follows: TGCAGCACTTGGACAGACTATGGCTACACCTTC. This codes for CSTWTDYGYTF.

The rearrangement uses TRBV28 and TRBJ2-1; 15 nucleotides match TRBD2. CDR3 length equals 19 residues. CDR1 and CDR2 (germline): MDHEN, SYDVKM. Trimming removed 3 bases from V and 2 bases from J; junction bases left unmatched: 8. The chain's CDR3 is CASSFSGTSGRMTYNEQFF. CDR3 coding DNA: TGTGCCAGCAGTTTTTCCGGGACTAGCGGGAGGATGACCTACAATGAGCAGTTCTTC.

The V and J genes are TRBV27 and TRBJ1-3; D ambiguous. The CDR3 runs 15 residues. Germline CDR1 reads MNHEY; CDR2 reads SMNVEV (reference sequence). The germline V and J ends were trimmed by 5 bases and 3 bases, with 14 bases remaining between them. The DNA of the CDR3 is TGTGCCAGCAGTCAAACCCCGCAGCGTGGAAACACCATATATTTT. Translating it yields CASSQTPQRGNTIYF.

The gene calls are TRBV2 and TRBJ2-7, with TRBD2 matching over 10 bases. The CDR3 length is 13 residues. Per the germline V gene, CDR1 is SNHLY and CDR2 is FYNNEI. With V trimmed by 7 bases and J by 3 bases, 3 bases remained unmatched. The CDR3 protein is CASTGTSDYEQYF. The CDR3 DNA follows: TGTGCCAGCACCGGGACTAGCGACTACGAGCAGTACTTC.

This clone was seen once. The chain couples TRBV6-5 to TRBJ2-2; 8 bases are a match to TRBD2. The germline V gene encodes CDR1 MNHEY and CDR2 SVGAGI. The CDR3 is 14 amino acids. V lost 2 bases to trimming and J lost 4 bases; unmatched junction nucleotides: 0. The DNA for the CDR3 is TGTGCCAGCAGTTACGGGACTAGCACCGGGGAGCTGTTTTTT. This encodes CASSYGTSTGELFF.

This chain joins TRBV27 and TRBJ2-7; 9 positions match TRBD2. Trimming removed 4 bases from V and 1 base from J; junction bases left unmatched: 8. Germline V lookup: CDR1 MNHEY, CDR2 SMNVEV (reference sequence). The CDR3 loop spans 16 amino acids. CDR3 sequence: CASSSKTSGNSYEQYF. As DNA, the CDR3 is TGTGCCAGCAGTTCGAAGACTAGCGGAAATTCCTACGAGCAGTACTTC.

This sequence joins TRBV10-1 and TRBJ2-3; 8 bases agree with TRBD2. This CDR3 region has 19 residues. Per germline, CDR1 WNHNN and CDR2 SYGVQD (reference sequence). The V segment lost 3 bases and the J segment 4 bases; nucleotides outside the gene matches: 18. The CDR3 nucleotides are TGCGCCAGCAGTGATAGGCGGTTAACCGGGACTAGAGCATCAGATACGCAGTATTTT. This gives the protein CASSDRRLTGTRASDTQYF.

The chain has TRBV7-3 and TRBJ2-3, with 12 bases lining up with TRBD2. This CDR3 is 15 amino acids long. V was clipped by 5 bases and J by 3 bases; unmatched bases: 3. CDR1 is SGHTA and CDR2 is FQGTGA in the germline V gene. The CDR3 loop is CASSRGLAGTDTQYF. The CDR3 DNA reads TGTGCCAGCAGCCGAGGACTAGCGGGAACAGATACGCAGTATTTT.

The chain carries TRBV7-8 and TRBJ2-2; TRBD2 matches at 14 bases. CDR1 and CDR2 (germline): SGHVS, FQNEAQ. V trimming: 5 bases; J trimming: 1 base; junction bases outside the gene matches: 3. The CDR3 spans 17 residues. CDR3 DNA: TGTGCCAGCAGCAAAGGACTAGCGGGAGGGAACACCGGGGAGCTGTTTTTT. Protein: CASSKGLAGGNTGELFF.

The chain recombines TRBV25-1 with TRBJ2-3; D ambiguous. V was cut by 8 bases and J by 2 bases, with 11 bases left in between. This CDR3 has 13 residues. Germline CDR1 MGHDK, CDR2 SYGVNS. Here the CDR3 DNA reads TGTGCCAGCGCCCAAGTTGTCACAGATACGCAGTATTTT. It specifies CASAQVVTDTQYF.

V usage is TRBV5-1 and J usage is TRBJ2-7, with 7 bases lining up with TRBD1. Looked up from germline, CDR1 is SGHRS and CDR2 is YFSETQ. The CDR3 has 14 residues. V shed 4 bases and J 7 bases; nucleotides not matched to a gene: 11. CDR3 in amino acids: CASSGEDRDREQYF. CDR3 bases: TGCGCCAGCAGCGGAGAAGACAGGGATCGGGAGCAGTACTTC.

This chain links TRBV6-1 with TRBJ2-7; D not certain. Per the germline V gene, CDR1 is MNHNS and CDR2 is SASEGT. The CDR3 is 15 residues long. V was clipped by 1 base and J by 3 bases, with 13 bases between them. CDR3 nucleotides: TGTGCCAGCAGTGAAGGGGCAGAGTTGATCTACGAGCAGTACTTC. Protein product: CASSEGAELIYEQYF.

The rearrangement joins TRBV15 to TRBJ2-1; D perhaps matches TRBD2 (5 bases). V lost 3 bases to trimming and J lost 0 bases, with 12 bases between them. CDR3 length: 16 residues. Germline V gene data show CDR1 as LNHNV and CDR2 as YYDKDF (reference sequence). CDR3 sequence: CATSSGPGNSYNEQFF. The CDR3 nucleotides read TGTGCCACCAGCAGCGGGCCGGGAAACTCCTACAATGAGCAGTTCTTC.

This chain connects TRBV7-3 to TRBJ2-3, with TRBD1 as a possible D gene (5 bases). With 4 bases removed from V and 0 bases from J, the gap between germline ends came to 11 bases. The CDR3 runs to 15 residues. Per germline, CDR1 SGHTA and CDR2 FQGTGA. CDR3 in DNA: TGTGCCAGCAGCTCATCTGGGGCAAGCACAGATACGCAGTATTTT. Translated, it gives CASSSSGASTDTQYF.

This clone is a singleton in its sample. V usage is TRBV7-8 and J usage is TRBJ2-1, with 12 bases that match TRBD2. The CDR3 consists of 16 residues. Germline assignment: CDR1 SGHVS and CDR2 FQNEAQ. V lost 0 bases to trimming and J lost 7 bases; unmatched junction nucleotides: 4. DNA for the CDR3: TGTGCCAGCAGCTTAGCGCGCACTAGCGGGGGGAATGAGCAGTTCTTC. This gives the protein CASSLARTSGGNEQFF. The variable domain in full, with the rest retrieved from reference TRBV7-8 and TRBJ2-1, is GAGVSQSPRYKVAKRGQDVALRCDPISGHVSLFWYQQALGQGPEFLTYFQNEAQLDKSGLPSDRFFAERPEGSVSTLKIQRTQQEDSAVYLCASSLARTSGGNEQFFGPGTRLTVL.

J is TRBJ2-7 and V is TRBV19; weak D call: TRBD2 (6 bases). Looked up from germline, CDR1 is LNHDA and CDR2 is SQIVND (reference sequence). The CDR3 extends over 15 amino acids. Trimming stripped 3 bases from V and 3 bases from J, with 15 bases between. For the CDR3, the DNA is TGTGCCAGTAGTATTGGGCCGCGCGGGATCTACGAGCAGTACTTC. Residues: CASSIGPRGIYEQYF.